This T cell receptor beta chain was captured by sequencing in a study of yellow fever vaccine responses in identical twins. TCRdb re-analysed the RT-PCR reads in MiXCR, keeping a single row per CDR3 protein. Among about 19,000 distinct CDR3 sequences listed, 65% to 85% were seen once. Notes on the study in general: Twins' vaccine T cell response reportedly gave the appearance of partial convergence and partial personalization.

With V trimmed by 3 bases and J by 2 bases, 8 bases remained unmatched. The CDR3 is made up of 15 amino acids. Germline CDR1 DFQATT, CDR2 SNEGSKA (reference sequence). On this clonotype itself: Its antigen is as yet unknown.

V usage is TRBV20-1 and J usage is TRBJ2-3; 7 bases fit TRBD2. The sequences come from T cells from blood (PBMCs), unsorted or a sorted subset (not recorded which), collected before or after yellow fever vaccination (not recorded which). The sequence was collected from a woman under 30 who received the yellow fever vaccine. The CDR3 DNA sequence: TGCAGTGCTAGTAAGGGAGCGGGGTACACAGATACGCAGTATTTT. Its protein is CSASKGAGYTDTQYF.